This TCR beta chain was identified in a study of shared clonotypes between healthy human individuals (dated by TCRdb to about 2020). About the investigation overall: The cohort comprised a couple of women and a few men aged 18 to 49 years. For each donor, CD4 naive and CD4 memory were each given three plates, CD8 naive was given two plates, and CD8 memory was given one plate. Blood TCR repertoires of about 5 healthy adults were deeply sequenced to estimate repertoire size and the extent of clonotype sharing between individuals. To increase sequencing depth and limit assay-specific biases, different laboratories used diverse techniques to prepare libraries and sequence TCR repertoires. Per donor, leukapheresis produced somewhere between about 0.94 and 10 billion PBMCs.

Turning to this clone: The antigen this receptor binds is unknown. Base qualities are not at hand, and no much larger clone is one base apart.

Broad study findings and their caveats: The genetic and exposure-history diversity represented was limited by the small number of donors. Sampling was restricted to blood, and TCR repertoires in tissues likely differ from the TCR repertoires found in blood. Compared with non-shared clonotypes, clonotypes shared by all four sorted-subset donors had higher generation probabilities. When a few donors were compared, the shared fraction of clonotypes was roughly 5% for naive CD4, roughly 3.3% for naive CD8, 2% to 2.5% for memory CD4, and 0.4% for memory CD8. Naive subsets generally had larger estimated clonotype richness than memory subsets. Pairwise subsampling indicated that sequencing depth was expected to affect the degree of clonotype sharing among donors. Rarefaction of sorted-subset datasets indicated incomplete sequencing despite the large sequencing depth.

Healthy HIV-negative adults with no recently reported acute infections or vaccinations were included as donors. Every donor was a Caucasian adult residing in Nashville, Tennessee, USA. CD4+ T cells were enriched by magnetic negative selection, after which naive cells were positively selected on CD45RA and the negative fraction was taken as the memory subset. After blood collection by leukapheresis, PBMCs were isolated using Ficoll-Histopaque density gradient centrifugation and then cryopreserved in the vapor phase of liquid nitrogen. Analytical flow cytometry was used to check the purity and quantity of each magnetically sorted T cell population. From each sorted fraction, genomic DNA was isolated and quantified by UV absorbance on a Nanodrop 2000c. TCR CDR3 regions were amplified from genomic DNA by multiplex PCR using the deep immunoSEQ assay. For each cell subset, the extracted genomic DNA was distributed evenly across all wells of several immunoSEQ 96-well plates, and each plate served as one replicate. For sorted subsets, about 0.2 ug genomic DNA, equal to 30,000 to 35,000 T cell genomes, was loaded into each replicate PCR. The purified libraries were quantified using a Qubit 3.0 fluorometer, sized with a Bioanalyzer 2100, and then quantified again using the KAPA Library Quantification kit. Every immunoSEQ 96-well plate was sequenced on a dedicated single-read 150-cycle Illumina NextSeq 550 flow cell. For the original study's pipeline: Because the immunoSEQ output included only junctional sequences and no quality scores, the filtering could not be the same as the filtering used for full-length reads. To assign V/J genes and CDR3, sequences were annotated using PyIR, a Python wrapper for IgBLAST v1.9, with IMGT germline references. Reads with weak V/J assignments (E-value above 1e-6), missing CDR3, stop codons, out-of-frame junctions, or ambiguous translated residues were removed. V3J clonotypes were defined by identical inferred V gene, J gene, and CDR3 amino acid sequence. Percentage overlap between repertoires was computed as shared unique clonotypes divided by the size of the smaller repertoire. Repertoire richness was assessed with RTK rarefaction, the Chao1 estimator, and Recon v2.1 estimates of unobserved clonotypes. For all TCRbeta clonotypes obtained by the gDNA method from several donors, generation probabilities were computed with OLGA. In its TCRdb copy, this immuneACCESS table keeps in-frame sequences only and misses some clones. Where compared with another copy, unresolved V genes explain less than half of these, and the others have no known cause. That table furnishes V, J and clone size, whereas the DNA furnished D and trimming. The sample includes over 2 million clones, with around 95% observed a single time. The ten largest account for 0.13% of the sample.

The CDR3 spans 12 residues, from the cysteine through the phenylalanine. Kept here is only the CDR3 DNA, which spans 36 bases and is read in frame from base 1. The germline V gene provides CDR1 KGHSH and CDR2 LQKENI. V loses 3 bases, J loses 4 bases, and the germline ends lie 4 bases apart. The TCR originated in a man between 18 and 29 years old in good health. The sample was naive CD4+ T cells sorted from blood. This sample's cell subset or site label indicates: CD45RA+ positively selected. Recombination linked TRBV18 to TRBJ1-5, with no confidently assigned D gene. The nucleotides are TGTGCCAGCTCACCCAAGAATCAGCCCCAGCATTTT. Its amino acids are CASSPKNQPQHF.